One sample yielded the 14 T cell receptor beta chains listed below, sequenced in a study of response to subunit inactivated influenza vaccine. TCRdb analysed the RT-PCR reads with MiXCR anew, one entry per CDR3 protein. The table shows around 580,000 distinct CDR3 sequences, with 14% occurring only once. The sample in question was PBMCs from blood, obtained roughly 12 days after vaccination. The receptor source for this set is a man aged 50 to 60 who received an inactivated influenza vaccine.

The chain uses TRBV11-2 and TRBJ1-1; 8 nucleotides line up with TRBD1. The CDR3 is 15 residues long. Germline values: CDR1 SGHAT, CDR2 FQNNGV. V trimming: 4 bases; J trimming: 5 bases; junction bases outside the gene matches: 9. CDR3 loop: CASSSTGGRRTEAFF. The CDR3 region has the DNA TGTGCCAGCAGCTCCACAGGGGGGAGGAGAACTGAAGCTTTCTTT.

This clonotype has just a few counts. This chain connects TRBV24-1 to TRBJ2-1, with unresolved D. V lost 5 bases to trimming and J lost 1 base, with 5 bases between them. This CDR3 has 13 residues. Germline values: CDR1 KGHDR, CDR2 SFDVKD. CDR3 sequence: CATSAGSYNEQFF. The CDR3 region has the DNA TGTGCCACCAGTGCTGGATCCTACAATGAGCAGTTCTTC.

This clonotype showed up just a few times. The chain couples TRBV3-1 to TRBJ2-5, with D maybe TRBD2 (5 bases). V lost 0 bases, J lost 4 bases, and 12 bases lay in between. CDR3 length: 15 amino acids. In germline, CDR1 is LGHDT, CDR2 YNNKEL (reference sequence). The CDR3 is CASSQDFGVGETQYF. The CDR3 nucleotides are TGTGCCAGCAGCCAAGATTTCGGGGTGGGAGAGACCCAGTACTTC.

The chain carries TRBV20-1 and TRBJ2-5; D perhaps matches TRBD2 (6 bases). Trimming cost V 3 bases and J 3 bases, with 14 bases left between them. Germline CDR1 DFQATT, CDR2 SNEGSKA (reference sequence). The CDR3 loop spans 14 amino acids. CDR3 sequence: CSASRGTFEETQYF. The CDR3 DNA sequence: TGCAGTGCTAGTCGCGGGACCTTCGAAGAGACCCAGTACTTC.

The V and J genes are TRBV6-5 and TRBJ2-3; a possible D gene is TRBD2 (5 bases). Trimming removed 2 bases at V and 5 bases at J, with 14 bases between. Germline V gives CDR1 MNHEY, CDR2 SVGAGI. The CDR3 has 15 amino acids. CDR3 coding DNA: TGTGCCAGCAGTTACGGGCTAGCACCGGGAGATACGCAGTATTTT. Its translation is CASSYGLAPGDTQYF.

This chain connects TRBV12-3 or TRBV12-4 to TRBJ2-5; TRBD2 might be the D (5 bases). The CDR3 runs to 15 residues. With 6 bases removed from V and 1 base from J, the gap between germline ends came to 15 bases. The CDR3 DNA reads as TGTGCCAGCAGCATCTCAAGGACTCCCCAAGAGACCCAGTACTTC. Translated: CASSISRTPQETQYF.

V gene TRBV12-3 or TRBV12-4 combines with J gene TRBJ2-3; D tentatively fits TRBD1 or TRBD2 (5 bases each). V was clipped by 5 bases and J by 5 bases, with 17 bases between them. There are 15 residues in the CDR3. The CDR3 coding sequence is TGTGCCAGCAGTCTTACCGGGACGTCGGGAGATACGCAGTATTTT. It codes for CASSLTGTSGDTQYF.

This clonotype was observed a handful of times. The chain combines TRBV20-1 with TRBJ1-1, with D uncertain. The germline CDR1 and CDR2 sequences are DFQATT and SNEGSKA (reference sequence). V lost 0 bases and J 3 bases, leaving 11 bases between the germline ends. The CDR3 is made up of 14 amino acids. The CDR3 here is CSARDPRSYTEAFF. Written as DNA, the CDR3 is TGCAGTGCTAGAGATCCCAGATCTTACACTGAAGCTTTCTTT.

This clonotype was detected only a few times. The chain has TRBV3-1 and TRBJ2-1; D may be TRBD1 or TRBD2 (5 bases each). CDR3 size: 14 residues. Germline V gives CDR1 LGHDT, CDR2 YNNKEL (reference sequence). Trimming removed 4 bases from V and 2 bases from J, with 9 bases in between. Here the CDR3 DNA reads TGTGCCAGCAGCCGCCGGGACGCCTACAATGAGCAGTTCTTC. Protein product: CASSRRDAYNEQFF.

Notes on this clonotype: Given a much more abundant clone one base away, this may be a read error. The chain combines TRBV6-6 with TRBJ2-1; no reliable D call. CDR1 and CDR2 (germline): MNHNY, SVGAGI (reference sequence). V lost 6 bases and J 0 bases, leaving 6 bases between the germline ends. The CDR3 runs 13 residues. DNA of the CDR3: TGTGCCAGCAGGTCCAGCTCCTACAATGAGCAGTTCTTC. The encoded protein is CASRSSSYNEQFF.

V and J are TRBV6-1 and TRBJ2-1; D is perhaps TRBD1 (5 bases). This CDR3 region has 16 residues. Germline V gene data show CDR1 as MNHNS and CDR2 as SASEGT. Trimming took 5 bases from V and 2 from J, leaving 16 bases between them. The CDR3 DNA reads as TGTGCCAGCAGTCCCAGGGCCCTCTTCACCTACAATGAGCAGTTCTTC. Protein sequence: CASSPRALFTYNEQFF.

This clonotype has just a few counts. The V and J genes are TRBV7-9 and TRBJ1-1; tentative D call: TRBD1 (5 bases). CDR3 length: 14 residues. Germline V gene data show CDR1 as SEHNR and CDR2 as FQNEAQ (reference sequence). V was trimmed by 2 bases and J by 4 bases, leaving 11 bases between them. The CDR3 bases are TGTGCCAGCAGCTTACAGGGTCGGTTCACTGAAGCTTTCTTT. Its translation: CASSLQGRFTEAFF. The entire variable domain, with the rest obtained from reference TRBV7-9 and TRBJ1-1, is as follows: DTGVSQNPRHKITKRGQNVTFRCDPISEHNRLYWYRQTLGQGPEFLTYFQNEAQLEKSRLLSDRFSAERPKGSFSTLEIQRTEQGDSAMYLCASSLQGRFTEAFFGQGTRLTVV.

The chain has TRBV6-2 or TRBV6-3 and TRBJ2-7; 9 positions match TRBD1. The CDR3 runs 16 residues. Trimming cost V 6 bases and J 5 bases; bases outside gene matches: 14. CDR1 is MNHEY, CDR2 SVGEGT, per germline. CDR3 sequence (DNA): TGTGCCAGCAGCACTAGACAGGGGGTCACTTTGGACGAGCAGTACTTC. Protein sequence: CASSTRQGVTLDEQYF.

This clonotype was seen a few times. The chain employs TRBV12-3 or TRBV12-4 and TRBJ1-5; no clear D. V was shortened by 3 bases and J by 6 bases, with 9 bases between the two germline ends. This CDR3 region has 13 residues. CDR3 DNA: TGTGCCAGCAGTTTCTCTCCCCCTCAGCCCCAGCATTTT. It specifies CASSFSPPQPQHF.